This T cell receptor beta chain was sequenced for a study of Graves' ophthalmopathy and Graves' hyperthyroidism. V gave up 5 bases and J gave up 6 bases; unmatched junction bases: 8. CDR3 length: 14 residues. Germline V gene lookup returns CDR1 SEHNR and CDR2 FQNEAQ (reference sequence). TCR beta CDR3 amplification used RNA transcripts. Scientists carried out first-round RT-PCR using HTBI primers and then a second-round multiplex PCR. TCRdb passed the multiplex PCR reads through MiXCR, listing each CDR3 protein once. This table has about 700,000 distinct CDR3 sequences, about 38% appearing once. This sequence joins TRBV7-9 and TRBJ1-2; TRBD1 matches at 8 bases. Material: peripheral blood. The sequence was obtained from an adult man with Graves' ophthalmopathy. The chain's CDR3 is CASSPLGQGHGYTF. CDR3 DNA: TGTGCCAGCAGCCCCCTCGGACAGGGCCATGGCTACACCTTC.